This T cell receptor beta chain was obtained from a study of OX40 agonist ivuxolimab in advanced cancers. Germline V lookup: CDR1 SGHTA, CDR2 FQGNSA. V gave up 0 bases and J gave up 4 bases; unmatched junction bases: 11. The CDR3 is made up of 18 amino acids. About this clone itself: As yet, its antigen is unknown.

Study-wide findings and caveats: Clonal expansion by week 6 occurred in CD4+ and CD8+ blood T cells (at 0.1 to 3.0 mg/kg). Relative to CD4+, CD8+ T cells held more expanded clones on average. Expanded peripheral T cell antigen specificity was not determined.

The data were produced by immunoSEQ multiplex PCR, yet TCRdb's version contains in-frame clones alone and is incomplete. The sample carries 35,000 to 45,000 clones, approximately 83% recorded once. The sequence was collected from an adult with an advanced solid tumor such as melanoma, head and neck, liver or kidney cancer. The sequencing used CD4+ or CD8+ T cells sorted from blood, collected in a trial of the OX40 agonist ivuxolimab. The gene calls are TRBV7-2 and TRBJ2-3, with 9 bases that match TRBD2. CDR3 coding DNA: TGTGCCAGCAGCTTAGCGCCTTGGCGGGAGGGCCGGGCAGATACGCAGTATTTT. Its translation: CASSLAPWREGRADTQYF. The whole variable domain, filled in from reference TRBV7-2 and TRBJ2-3, reads GAGVSQSPSNKVTEKGKDVELRCDPISGHTALYWYRQSLGQGLEFLIYFQGNSAPDKSGLPSDRFSAERTGGSVSTLTIQRTQQEDSAVYLCASSLAPWREGRADTQYFGPGTRLTVL.